This paragraph reports one T cell receptor beta chain. The antigen remains undetermined. This sample is drawn from a study of cytomegalovirus exposure and HLA in healthy donors. With 60 Vbeta and 13 Jbeta primers, the PCR was carried out. Measured with immunoSEQ multiplex PCR; TCRdb has only the in-frame clones, and not every one. The data contain about 200,000 clones, around nine tenths of them singletons. Germline V gives CDR1 MNHEY, CDR2 SVGAGI. Unmatched junction bases numbered 5, after V lost 0 bases and J lost 9 bases. The CDR3 covers 15 residues. Findings of the study overall: Sequence variants that were highly shared formed a cluster that was likely a sequencing artifact.

The chain couples TRBV6-5 to TRBJ2-4; 10 bases agree with TRBD1. The sequencing input was PBMCs. The receptor was isolated from a woman aged 18-35 years in good health and CMV-seronegative. Here the CDR3 reads CASSYSTGGGSIQYF. The CDR3 nucleotides are TGTGCCAGCAGTTACTCGACAGGGGGCGGGAGCATTCAGTACTTC.